This T cell receptor (beta chain) was found in a study (dated by TCRdb to 2015 to 2017). Background for the entire study: Whether tumor-infiltrating Tregs in breast cancer are recruited from blood Tregs or converted in situ from other CD4+ T cell subsets was tested. Broader findings and caveats from the paper: The TCR gene usage of tumor memory CD4+ T cells clustered together with blood and lymph node memory CD4+ cells and with lymph node naive CD4+ cells. Rather than covering whole repertoires, validation in the larger cohort was restricted to a single TCR beta V-J rearrangement. Tumor-infiltrating Treg TCR alpha and beta sequences overlapped most with tumor naive CD4+ T cells, then with blood naive CD4+ T cells.

To purify naive CD4+ T cells, the Miltenyi Naive CD4+ T Cell Isolation kit was used, and CD25 microbeads served to deplete Tregs. Tregs, naive and memory CD4+ T cells from tumor, blood and ipsilateral draining lymph nodes of a handful of breast cancer patients underwent full-length TCR alpha and beta sequencing. Tumor tissue and lymph nodes obtained by ipsilateral axillary dissection were perfused with PBS, cut into small pieces and digested using collagenase I and hyaluronidase. Ficoll density gradient centrifugation was used to isolate mononuclear cells from lymph nodes or from 50 ml of peripheral blood. Sorted cell populations were confirmed by FACS to exceed 90% purity. This clonotype was seen a handful of times. Its antigen is currently not known. No much larger clonotype is one base removed from it; base qualities were not supplied. Deletion took 4 bases off V and 0 bases off J, with a span of 7 bases between the germline ends. Including cysteine and phenylalanine, the CDR3 has 13 amino acids. The CDR3 DNA has 39 bases and is translated from base 1. Looking up the germline V gene yields CDR1 SQVTM and CDR2 ANQGSEA.

Amplification of full-length TCR variable regions was done by 5' RACE PCR using constant-region reverse primers, and this step was followed by semi-nested PCR with Nested Universal Primer A. The ReliaPrep RNA Cell Miniprep System was used to extract total RNA, which was then reverse transcribed into 5'RACE-ready cDNA with the SMARTer RACE 5'/3' Kit. Multiplex adaptors were used to barcode full-length TCR alpha and beta libraries, and the barcoded libraries were sequenced on an Illumina MiSeq. As for the original processing: For each of nine subset-tissue groups, sequencing data from the five patients were pooled, and the groups were then compared using unsupervised clustering of TCR gene usage. The Morisita-Horn index was used to calculate repertoire similarity, with shared sequences weighted by how much each contributed to each repertoire. The raw public data were reprocessed by TCRdb itself: fastp quality trimming at Q25, MiXCR clonotype calling, in-frame beta chains only. Identical CDR3 protein sequences are pooled into one entry, listed with their most common genes and DNA. TCRdb, rather than the study authors, made the V and J calls. The sample includes over 25,000 distinct CDR3 sequences, with about a quarter observed a single time. Jointly, the top ten make up around 3.9% of the sample.

The TCR sequence derives from a female donor with breast cancer. Sequencing was carried out using naive CD4+ T cells sorted from a lymph node. What the cell subset or site label conveys for this sample: naive CD4+ T cells, CD4+CD45RA+CD25-. The chain is made from TRBV29-1 and TRBJ1-5, with no reliable assignment of the D segment. The CDR3 corresponds to CSVAGDSNQPQHF. The base sequence is TGCAGCGTTGCAGGAGATAGCAATCAGCCCCAGCATTTT. With the portions outside the CDR3 filled from the reference TRBV29-1 and TRBJ1-5 genes, the complete variable region becomes SAVISQKPSRDICQRGTSLTIQCQVDSQVTMMFWYRQQPGQSLTLIATANQGSEATYESGFVIDKFPISRPNLTFSTLTVSNMSPEDSSIYLCSVAGDSNQPQHFGDGTRLSIL.